The clone carrying this T cell receptor (beta chain) was observed a few times. What it binds is unknown. The sample originates from a study of cytotoxic CD8 clonotypes in ibrutinib-treated CLL. In the study overall: The subjects consisted of eleven to twelve relapsed/refractory and roughly 14 treatment-naive individuals, with approximately 18 IGHV unmutated.

This CDR3 is built from 16 residues. Germline CDR1 reads SGHDT; CDR2 reads YYEEEE. Trimming at V came to 1 base and at J to 6 bases, leaving 11 bases not matched to a gene. Regarding the study as a whole: Contraction or stability on treatment was seen for public clonotypes, which were uncommon.

Investigators sought sequencing depths of between 1 in 200,000 and 1 in 1 million T cells. Data came from immunoSEQ multiplex PCR; TCRdb stores just in-frame clones and leaves some out. The profile covers roughly 51,000 clones, with more than 45% appearing a single time and roughly 33% taken by the ten largest. V usage is TRBV5-6 and J usage is TRBJ2-3, with 7 nucleotides matching TRBD2. The sequence came from a human donor with chronic lymphocytic leukemia. This specimen consisted of PBMCs, obtained after 12 months of ibrutinib treatment. The CDR3 sequence is CASSLYLAGLADTQYF. The CDR3 region has the DNA TGTGCCAGCAGCTTGTATTTAGCGGGCCTTGCGGATACGCAGTATTTT.